This T cell receptor beta chain was documented in a study of post-analysis software for immune sequencing data. The overall study: In terms of disease course, relapsing-remitting, secondary progressive and progressive-relapsing multiple sclerosis were included. Whole-study results and caveats: The five TRBV segments detected at higher frequency in patients than in controls included TRBV5-6, TRBV5-1 and TRBV20-1.

cDNA libraries for TCR beta contained unique molecular identifiers. TCRdb reanalysed the PCR reads using MiXCR and keeps one entry per CDR3 protein. Of 380,000 or so distinct CDR3 sequences in the sample, approximately 38% were seen once. Comment on this clonotype: The antigen remains undetermined. An end of the junction differs from the germline gene, which may be a read error.

Germline V gene data show CDR1 as MDHEN and CDR2 as SYDVKM. This CDR3 spans 13 amino acids. The chain links TRBV28 to TRBJ2-3; 7 positions match TRBD1. This clonotype originated in a girl under 18 with multiple sclerosis. Source material: blood. For the CDR3, the DNA is TGTGCCGGCAGTACCGGACAGGATGGTACGCAGTATTTT. Translation: CAGSTGQDGTQYF.